One sample yielded the 5 T cell receptor beta chains listed below, sequenced in a study of blood T cells in healthy people across ages (dated by TCRdb to the mid-2010s). The library was prepared using 5' RACE. Reads for this sample came from an Illumina HiSeq 2500. A second roughly 6 to 11 cycle PCR used a sample-barcoded 5' primer and a J-beta primer mix. TCRdb itself trimmed the public reads at Q25 with fastp, ran MiXCR and retained productive beta chains. Here each entry gathers all rows of one CDR3 protein and keeps the most common genes and DNA. The sample includes more than 800,000 distinct CDR3 sequences, with about 30% observed a single time. 17% of the sample belongs to the ten largest clones. The sample comprised blood. Source of these receptors: a woman aged 80 or older in good health.

This clonotype was picked up a small number of times. The chain employs TRBV18 and TRBJ1-4; 8 bases match TRBD1. The germline CDR1 and CDR2 sequences are KGHSH and LQKENI. The CDR3 length is 16 residues. V trimming: 4 bases; J trimming: 5 bases; junction bases outside the gene matches: 9. CDR3: CASSLLGQGGNEKLFF. DNA of the CDR3: TGTGCCAGCTCACTACTCGGACAGGGAGGGAATGAAAAACTGTTTTTT.

This clonotype came up once. The chain carries TRBV7-2 and TRBJ2-5; D is possibly TRBD1 (6 bases). The CDR3 totals 14 residues. Germline-derived CDR1 and CDR2 are SGHTA and FQGNSA. V was shortened by 2 bases and J by 3 bases, with 10 bases between the two germline ends. The CDR3 DNA follows: TGTGCCAGCAGCTTACTCAGGGGAAAAGAGACCCAGTACTTC. It codes for CASSLLRGKETQYF.

As concerns this clonotype: One junction end disagrees with the germline gene, perhaps due to a read error. The chain links TRBV25-1 to TRBJ2-3; TRBD2 is a possible D gene (6 bases). CDR3 size: 11 residues. In germline, CDR1 is MGHDK, CDR2 SYGVNS. CDR3: CASRRGDRQYF. The CDR3 DNA follows: TGTGCCAGCAGGCGGGGTGATAGGCAGTATTTT.

This clonotype was picked up many times. CDR3 loop: CASSLASSGAFYNSPLHF. The CDR3 nucleotides are TGTGCCAGCAGCTTAGCGTCGTCAGGGGCATTCTATAATTCACCCCTCCACTTT. The rearrangement links TRBV7-2 to TRBJ1-6, with D possibly being TRBD1 (6 bases). The V gene's germline CDR1 is SGHTA and CDR2 FQGNSA. CDR3 size: 18 residues. Trimming left V 0 bases short and J 3 bases short, with 15 bases between.

A single count supports this clonotype. This CDR3 reads CASKRGPGRSYEQYF. CDR3 nucleotide sequence: TGTGCCAGCAAGAGGGGACCGGGGCGCTCCTACGAGCAGTACTTC. V and J are TRBV6-5 and TRBJ2-7; tentatively, D is TRBD1 or TRBD2 (5 bases each). The V and J ends lost 7 bases and 0 bases respectively, with 16 bases between them. This CDR3 spans 15 amino acids. Germline V gene data show CDR1 as MNHEY and CDR2 as SVGAGI.